A single sample gave rise to the 2 T cell receptor beta chains below, sequenced in a study of memory CD4+ T cells and cytomegalovirus serostatus. Sequencing was performed with immunoSEQ multiplex PCR; in TCRdb, only in-frame clones are kept and a portion is missing. The data show 40,000 or so clones, with around three quarters seen just once and 0.78% held by the top ten. Single viable CD3+CD4+CD8-CD45RO+ cells were sorted as the memory CD4+ T cells. What was sequenced was memory CD4+ T cells from blood. The source of these receptors is an adult in good health and CMV-seronegative.

The rearrangement joins TRBV9 to TRBJ2-3, with D maybe TRBD2 (6 bases). The CDR3 spans 12 residues. V lost 2 bases and J 6 bases, leaving 7 bases between the germline ends. From germline, CDR1 is SGDLS and CDR2 YYNGEE. This chain's CDR3 is CASSVLADTQYF. The CDR3 nucleotides read TGTGCCAGCAGCGTGCTAGCGGATACGCAGTATTTT.

This sequence joins TRBV30 and TRBJ2-7; 8 nucleotides agree with TRBD1. CDR1 is GTSNPN and CDR2 is SVGIG in the germline V gene (reference sequence). Trimming took 6 bases from V and 7 from J; bases not matched to a gene: 11. This CDR3 spans 13 amino acids. The DNA for the CDR3 is TGTGCCTGCGACAGGGGAGAAAGGAAAGAGCAGTACTTC. It yields the protein CACDRGERKEQYF.